Each of the 6 T cell receptor beta chains below was sequenced from the same sample in a study of blood T cell repertoires in COVID-19. Data came from immunoSEQ multiplex PCR; TCRdb stores just in-frame clones and leaves some out. The sample yields about 81,000 clones, 89% seen once. Sequencing was performed on peripheral blood. Receptors originate from a man aged 70-80 years with active or convalescent COVID-19.

This chain uses TRBV6-4 with TRBJ1-1; no definite D call. The germline CDR1 and CDR2 sequences are MRHNA and SNTAGT. The V end was cut by 6 bases, the J end by 0 bases, with 11 bases between. The CDR3 is 14 amino acids. The CDR3 DNA sequence: TGTGCCAGCAGAGATACTAGCATGAACACTGAAGCTTTCTTT. This gives the protein CASRDTSMNTEAFF.

V and J are TRBV5-1 and TRBJ2-3; 10 bases align to TRBD2. CDR1 is SGHRS and CDR2 is YFSETQ in the germline V gene. This CDR3 comprises 16 residues. V lost 2 bases and J lost 2; bases outside the gene matches: 5. The CDR3 loop is CASSLTSGEFTDTQYF. Here the CDR3 DNA reads TGCGCCAGCAGCTTAACTAGCGGGGAATTCACAGATACGCAGTATTTT.

V usage is TRBV12-5 and J usage is TRBJ1-2; perhaps TRBD1 as D (6 bases). Trimming pared 0 bases from V and 8 bases from J, leaving 16 bases between. The germline V gene encodes CDR1 LGHNT and CDR2 FRNRAP. The length of the CDR3 is 15 residues. CDR3 residues: CASGLVTGVRGGYTF. The CDR3 DNA follows: TGTGCTAGTGGTTTGGTAACTGGTGTCAGGGGCGGCTACACCTTC. The full variable domain, rest sourced from reference TRBV12-5 and TRBJ1-2, is DARVTQTPRHKVTEMGQEVTMRCQPILGHNTVFWYRQTMMQGLELLAYFRNRAPLDDSGMPKDRFSAEMPDATLATLKIQPSEPRDSAVYFCASGLVTGVRGGYTFGSGTRLTVV.

The gene calls are TRBV7-2 and TRBJ2-1; D remains ambiguous. The ends were cut back, 5 bases at V and 1 base at J, with 9 bases in the middle. This CDR3 comprises 14 residues. From germline, CDR1 is SGHTA and CDR2 FQGNSA. The CDR3 coding sequence is TGTGCCAGCAGCCGCGACTCATCCTACAATGAGCAGTTCTTC. This sequence encodes CASSRDSSYNEQFF.

The chain has TRBV19 and TRBJ2-5, with 10 bases lining up with TRBD2. The germline V gene has CDR1 LNHDA and CDR2 SQIVND (reference sequence). The V and J ends lost 5 bases and 9 bases, in that order; junction bases with no gene match: 12. The CDR3 consists of 15 residues. The CDR3: CASSASSGGQGAQYF. The CDR3, as DNA: TGTGCCAGTAGTGCATCTAGCGGGGGCCAGGGGGCCCAGTACTTC.

This chain joins TRBV4-2 and TRBJ2-1; 10 bases are shared with TRBD2. Germline V gene data show CDR1 as LGHNA and CDR2 as YNFKEQ. Losses at the gene ends were 0 bases for V and 4 bases for J; bases not matched to a gene: 9. The CDR3 covers 18 residues. The CDR3 spells CASSQDGASGGVYNEQFF. For the CDR3, the DNA is TGTGCCAGCAGCCAAGATGGGGCTAGCGGGGGAGTTTACAATGAGCAGTTCTTC.